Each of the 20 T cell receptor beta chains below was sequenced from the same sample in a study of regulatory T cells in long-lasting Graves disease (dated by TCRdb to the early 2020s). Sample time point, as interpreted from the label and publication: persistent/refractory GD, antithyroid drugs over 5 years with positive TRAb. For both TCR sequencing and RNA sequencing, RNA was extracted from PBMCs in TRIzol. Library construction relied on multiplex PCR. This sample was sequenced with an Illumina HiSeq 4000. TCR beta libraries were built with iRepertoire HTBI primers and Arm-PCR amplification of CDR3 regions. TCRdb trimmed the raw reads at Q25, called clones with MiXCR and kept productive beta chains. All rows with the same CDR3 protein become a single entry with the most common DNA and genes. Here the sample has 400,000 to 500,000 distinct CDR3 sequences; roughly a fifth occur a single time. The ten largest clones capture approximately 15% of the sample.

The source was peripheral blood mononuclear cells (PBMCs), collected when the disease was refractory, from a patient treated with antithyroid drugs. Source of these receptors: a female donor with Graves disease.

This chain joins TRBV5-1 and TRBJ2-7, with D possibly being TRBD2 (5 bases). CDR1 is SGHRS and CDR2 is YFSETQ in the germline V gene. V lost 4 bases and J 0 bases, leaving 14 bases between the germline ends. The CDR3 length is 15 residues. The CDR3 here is CASSPDSSGSYEQYF. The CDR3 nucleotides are TGCGCCAGCAGCCCTGACTCGAGCGGCTCCTACGAGCAGTACTTC.

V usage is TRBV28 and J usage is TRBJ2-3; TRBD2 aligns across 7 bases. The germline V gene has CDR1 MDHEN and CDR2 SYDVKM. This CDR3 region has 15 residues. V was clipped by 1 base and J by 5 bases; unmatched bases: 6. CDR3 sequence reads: CASSLFAGALDTQYF. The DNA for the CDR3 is TGTGCCAGCAGTTTATTCGCGGGAGCCCTAGATACGCAGTATTTT.

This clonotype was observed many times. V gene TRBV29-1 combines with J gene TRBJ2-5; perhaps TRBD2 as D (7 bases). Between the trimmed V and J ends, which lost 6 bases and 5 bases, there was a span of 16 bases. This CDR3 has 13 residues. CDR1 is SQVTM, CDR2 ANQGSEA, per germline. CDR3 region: CSVRGASYETQYF. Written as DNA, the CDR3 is TGCAGCGTCCGGGGGGCGAGTTATGAGACCCAGTACTTC.

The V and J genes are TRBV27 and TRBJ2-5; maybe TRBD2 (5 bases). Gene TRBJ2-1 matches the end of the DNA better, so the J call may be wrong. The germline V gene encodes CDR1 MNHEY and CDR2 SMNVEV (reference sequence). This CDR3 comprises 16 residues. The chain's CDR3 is CASSPSSPGSGNEQFF. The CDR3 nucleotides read TGTGCCAGCAGTCCCTCATCCCCGGGATCGGGGAATGAGCAGTTCTTC.

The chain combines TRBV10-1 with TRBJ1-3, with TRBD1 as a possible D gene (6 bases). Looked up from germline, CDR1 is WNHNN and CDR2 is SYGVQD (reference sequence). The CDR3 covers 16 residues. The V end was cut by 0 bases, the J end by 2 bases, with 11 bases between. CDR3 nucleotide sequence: TGCGCCAGCAGTGAGTCCTTGGACAGAGCTGGAAACACCATATATTTT. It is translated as CASSESLDRAGNTIYF.

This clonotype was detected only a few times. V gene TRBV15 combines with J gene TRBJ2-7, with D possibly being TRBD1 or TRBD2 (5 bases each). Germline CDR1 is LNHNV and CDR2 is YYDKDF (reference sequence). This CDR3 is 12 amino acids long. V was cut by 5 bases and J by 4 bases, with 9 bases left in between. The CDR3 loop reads CATSSEGYEQYF. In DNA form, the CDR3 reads TGTGCCACCAGCTCCGAGGGGTACGAGCAGTACTTC.

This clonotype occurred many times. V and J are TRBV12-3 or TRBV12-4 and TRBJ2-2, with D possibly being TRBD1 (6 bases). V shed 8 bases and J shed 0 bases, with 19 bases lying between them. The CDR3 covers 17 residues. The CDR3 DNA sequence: TGTGCCAGCTTCCGGAAATCCGGACAGTCGAACACCGGGGAGCTGTTTTTT. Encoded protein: CASFRKSGQSNTGELFF.

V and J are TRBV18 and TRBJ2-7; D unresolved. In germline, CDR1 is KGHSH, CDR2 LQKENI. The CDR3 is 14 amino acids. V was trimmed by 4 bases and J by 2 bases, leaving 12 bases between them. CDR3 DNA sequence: TGTGCCAGCTCACAGGGCTGGCAGACCTACGAGCAGTACTTC. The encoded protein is CASSQGWQTYEQYF.

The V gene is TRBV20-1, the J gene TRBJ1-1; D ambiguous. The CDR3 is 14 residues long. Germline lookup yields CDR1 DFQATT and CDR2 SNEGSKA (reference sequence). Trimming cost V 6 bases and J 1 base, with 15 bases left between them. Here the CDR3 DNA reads TGCAGTGCCTCATCGCAGACCCGGAACACTGAAGCTTTCTTT. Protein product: CSASSQTRNTEAFF.

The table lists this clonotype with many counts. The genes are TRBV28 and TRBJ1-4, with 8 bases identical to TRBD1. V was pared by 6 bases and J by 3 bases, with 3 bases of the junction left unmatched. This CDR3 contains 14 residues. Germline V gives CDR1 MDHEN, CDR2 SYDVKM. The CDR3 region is CASRPGQANEKLFF. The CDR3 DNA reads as TGTGCCAGCAGGCCGGGACAGGCTAATGAAAAACTGTTTTTT.

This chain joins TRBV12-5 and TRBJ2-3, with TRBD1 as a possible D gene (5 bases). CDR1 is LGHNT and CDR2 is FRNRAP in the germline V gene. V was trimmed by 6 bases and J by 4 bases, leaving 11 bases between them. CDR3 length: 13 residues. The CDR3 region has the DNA TGTGCTAGTGGGCCCACAGGCGCAGATACGCAGTATTTT. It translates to CASGPTGADTQYF.

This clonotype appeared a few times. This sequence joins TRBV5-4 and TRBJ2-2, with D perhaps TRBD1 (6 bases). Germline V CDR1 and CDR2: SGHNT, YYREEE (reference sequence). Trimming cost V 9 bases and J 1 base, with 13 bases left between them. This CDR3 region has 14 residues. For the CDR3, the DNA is TGTGCCACTCAGGACAGAAAGAACACCGGGGAGCTGTTTTTT. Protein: CATQDRKNTGELFF.

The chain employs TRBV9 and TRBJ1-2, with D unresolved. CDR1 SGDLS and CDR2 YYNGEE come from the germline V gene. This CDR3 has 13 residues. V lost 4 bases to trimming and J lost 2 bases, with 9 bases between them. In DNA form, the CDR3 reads TGTGCCAGCAGCCCCCCACAGAACTATGGCTACACCTTC. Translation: CASSPPQNYGYTF.

This CDR3 is CASSLAREGNTGELFF. The CDR3 bases are TGTGCCAGCAGCTTAGCGAGGGAGGGAAACACCGGGGAGCTGTTTTTT. This rearrangement joins TRBV7-9 to TRBJ2-2, with TRBD2 matching over 7 bases. Trimming at V came to 0 bases and at J to 2 bases, leaving 3 bases not matched to a gene. Germline CDR1 is SEHNR and CDR2 is FQNEAQ (reference sequence). This CDR3 is built from 16 residues.

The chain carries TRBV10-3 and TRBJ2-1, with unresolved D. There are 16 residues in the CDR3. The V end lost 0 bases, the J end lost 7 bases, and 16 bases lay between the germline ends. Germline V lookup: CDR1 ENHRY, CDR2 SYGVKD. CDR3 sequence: CAISESTRPILNEQFF. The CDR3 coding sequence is TGTGCCATCAGTGAGTCGACGAGACCAATCCTTAATGAGCAGTTCTTC.

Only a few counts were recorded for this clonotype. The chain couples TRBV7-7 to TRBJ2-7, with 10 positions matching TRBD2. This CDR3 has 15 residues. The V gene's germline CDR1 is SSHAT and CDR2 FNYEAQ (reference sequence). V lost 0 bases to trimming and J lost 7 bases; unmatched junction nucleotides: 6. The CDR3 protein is CASSLATSGTEEQYF. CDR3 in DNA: TGTGCCAGCAGCTTAGCCACTAGCGGGACGGAAGAGCAGTACTTC.

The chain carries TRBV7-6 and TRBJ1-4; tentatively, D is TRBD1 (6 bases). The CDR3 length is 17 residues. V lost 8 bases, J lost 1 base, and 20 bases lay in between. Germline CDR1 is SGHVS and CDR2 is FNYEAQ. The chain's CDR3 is CASSQRAGARTNEKLFF. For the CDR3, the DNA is TGTGCCAGCTCCCAGCGGGCGGGGGCCCGAACTAATGAAAAACTGTTTTTT.

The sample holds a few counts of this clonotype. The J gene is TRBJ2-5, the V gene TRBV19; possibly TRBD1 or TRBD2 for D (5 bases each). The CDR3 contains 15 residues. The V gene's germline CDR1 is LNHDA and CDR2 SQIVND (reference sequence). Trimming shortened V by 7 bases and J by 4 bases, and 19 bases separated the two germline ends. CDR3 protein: CASNPEALRGETQYF. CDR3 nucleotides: TGTGCCAGTAATCCGGAGGCGCTAAGGGGAGAGACCCAGTACTTC.

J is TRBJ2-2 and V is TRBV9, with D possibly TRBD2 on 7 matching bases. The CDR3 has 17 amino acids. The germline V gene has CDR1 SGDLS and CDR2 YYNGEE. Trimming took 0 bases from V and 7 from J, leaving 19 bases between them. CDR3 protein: CASSVEGGSFKGGELFF. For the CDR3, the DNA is TGTGCCAGCAGCGTAGAGGGGGGGTCGTTCAAGGGCGGGGAGCTGTTTTTT.

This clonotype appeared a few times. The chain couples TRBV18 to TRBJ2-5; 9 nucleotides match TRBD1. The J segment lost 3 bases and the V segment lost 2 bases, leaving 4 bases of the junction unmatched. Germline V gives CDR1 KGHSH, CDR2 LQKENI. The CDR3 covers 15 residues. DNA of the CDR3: TGTGCCAGCTCACCAGGGACAGGGATCGAAGAGACCCAGTACTTC. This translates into CASSPGTGIEETQYF.